The 10 T cell receptor beta chains below all came from one sample that was sequenced in a study of control samples from healthy donors and cancer patients. Using immunoSEQ multiplex PCR, the repertoire was profiled, and TCRdb retains in-frame clones only, with some absent. The sample holds 120,000 or so clones, more than 75% seen once. Sequenced sample: blood. The receptors were gathered from a man aged 55 to 70 in good health.

This clone was counted between two and nine times. The rearrangement uses TRBV7-2 and TRBJ1-2; D is uncertain. V was clipped by 2 bases and J by 4 bases, with 8 bases between them. Germline CDR1 and CDR2: SGHTA and FQGNSA. This CDR3 comprises 13 residues. In DNA form, the CDR3 reads TGTGCCAGCAGCTTAAACGGGCTCTATGGCTACACCTTC. This encodes CASSLNGLYGYTF. Filled out from reference TRBV7-2 and TRBJ1-2, the complete variable domain reads GAGVSQSPSNKVTEKGKDVELRCDPISGHTALYWYRQSLGQGLEFLIYFQGNSAPDKSGLPSDRFSAERTGGSVSTLTIQRTQQEDSAVYLCASSLNGLYGYTFGSGTRLTVV.

V and J are TRBV6-2 or TRBV6-3 and TRBJ1-1; 7 bases match TRBD1. J gave up 7 bases and V 5 bases, and 7 bases lay outside the gene matches. The CDR3 has 13 amino acids. Germline assignment: CDR1 MNHEY and CDR2 SVGEGT. The DNA of the CDR3 is TGTGCCAGCAGTCGGACAGGTGCTGATGAAGCTTTCTTT. Translation: CASSRTGADEAFF.

The chain is built from TRBV28 and TRBJ2-7; 8 nucleotides line up with TRBD1. The CDR3 is 15 residues long. Germline CDR1 is MDHEN and CDR2 is SYDVKM. V was pared by 5 bases and J by 2 bases, with 8 bases of the junction left unmatched. CDR3 residues: CASSEPGQATYEQYF. CDR3 bases: TGTGCCAGCAGTGAGCCGGGACAGGCAACCTACGAGCAGTACTTC.

CDR3 loop: CASSTGQKRPDTQYF. CDR3 coding DNA: TGTGCCAGTAGTACTGGACAGAAAAGGCCAGATACGCAGTATTTT. The chain couples TRBV19 to TRBJ2-3, with a weak D call TRBD1 (6 bases). The CDR3 sequence is 15 residues long. V was shortened by 4 bases and J by 4 bases, with 15 bases between the two germline ends. Germline V lookup: CDR1 LNHDA, CDR2 SQIVND (reference sequence). The complete variable domain, with remaining parts taken from reference TRBV19 and TRBJ2-3, reads DGGITQSPKYLFRKEGQNVTLSCEQNLNHDAMYWYRQDPGQGLRLIYYSQIVNDFQKGDIAEGYSVSREKKESFPLTVTSAQKNPTAFYLCASSTGQKRPDTQYFGPGTRLTVL.

The chain links TRBV3-1 (or the pseudogene TRBV3-2) to TRBJ2-3; 9 nucleotides agree with TRBD2. The J segment lost 2 bases and the V segment lost 0 bases, leaving 9 bases of the junction unmatched. The V gene's germline CDR1 is LGHDT and CDR2 YNNKEL (reference sequence). The CDR3 loop spans 18 amino acids. In nucleotides, the CDR3 is TGTGCCAGCAGCCAAGATGTTAGCGGGGGCCCTATCACAGATACGCAGTATTTT. It translates to CASSQDVSGGPITDTQYF.

This rearrangement joins TRBV27 to TRBJ1-5; a possible D gene is TRBD1 (6 bases). Looked up from germline, CDR1 is MNHEY and CDR2 is SMNVEV (reference sequence). Trimming cost V 5 bases and J 7 bases, with 12 bases left between them. CDR3 length: 13 amino acids. The CDR3 protein is CASSPRGNQPQHF. The DNA for the CDR3 is TGTGCCAGCAGTCCTAGGGGGAACCAGCCCCAGCATTTT.

Only a few counts were recorded for this clone. This chain joins TRBV7-2 and TRBJ2-7; D remains ambiguous. CDR1 is SGHTA and CDR2 is FQGNSA in the germline V gene. V dropped 4 bases and J dropped 2 bases, with 6 bases sitting between them. The CDR3 contains 12 residues. The DNA of the CDR3 is TGTGCCAGCAGCTCACAGACCTACGAGCAGTACTTC. It translates to CASSSQTYEQYF.

The rearrangement uses TRBV9 and TRBJ1-3; D might be TRBD1 (5 bases). V dropped 0 bases and J dropped 0 bases, with 13 bases sitting between them. Germline CDR1 SGDLS, CDR2 YYNGEE. The CDR3 runs to 17 residues. The CDR3 region is CASSVVGATSSGNTIYF. The CDR3 DNA reads as TGTGCCAGCAGCGTAGTAGGGGCGACCAGCTCTGGAAACACCATATATTTT. Drawing the rest from reference TRBV9 and TRBJ1-3, the complete variable domain is DSGVTQTPKHLITATGQRVTLRCSPRSGDLSVYWYQQSLDQGLQFLIQYYNGEERAKGNILERFSAQQFPDLHSELNLSSLELGDSALYFCASSVVGATSSGNTIYFGEGSWLTVV.

J is TRBJ2-2 and V is TRBV6-2 or TRBV6-3; weak D call: TRBD1 (6 bases). This CDR3 region has 16 residues. Germline-derived CDR1 and CDR2 are MNHEY and SVGEGT. Trimming removed 2 bases at V and 6 bases at J, with 16 bases between. The CDR3, as DNA: TGTGCCAGCAGTTACGGGGATACAGGGTTTCCCGGGGAGCTGTTTTTT. Protein sequence: CASSYGDTGFPGELFF.

V usage is TRBV11-2 and J usage is TRBJ2-7; 7 nucleotides line up with TRBD1. Germline-derived CDR1 and CDR2 are SGHAT and FQNNGV. V shed 4 bases and J 2 bases; nucleotides not matched to a gene: 5. This CDR3 has 14 amino acids. The CDR3 DNA is TGTGCCAGCAGCTCGGACAGGCTGCCCTACGAGCAGTACTTC. Residues: CASSSDRLPYEQYF. The whole variable domain, remainder taken from reference TRBV11-2 and TRBJ2-7, is EAGVAQSPRYKIIEKRQSVAFWCNPISGHATLYWYQQILGQGPKLLIQFQNNGVVDDSQLPKDRFSAERLKGVDSTLKIQPAKLEDSAVYLCASSSDRLPYEQYFGPGTRLTVT.